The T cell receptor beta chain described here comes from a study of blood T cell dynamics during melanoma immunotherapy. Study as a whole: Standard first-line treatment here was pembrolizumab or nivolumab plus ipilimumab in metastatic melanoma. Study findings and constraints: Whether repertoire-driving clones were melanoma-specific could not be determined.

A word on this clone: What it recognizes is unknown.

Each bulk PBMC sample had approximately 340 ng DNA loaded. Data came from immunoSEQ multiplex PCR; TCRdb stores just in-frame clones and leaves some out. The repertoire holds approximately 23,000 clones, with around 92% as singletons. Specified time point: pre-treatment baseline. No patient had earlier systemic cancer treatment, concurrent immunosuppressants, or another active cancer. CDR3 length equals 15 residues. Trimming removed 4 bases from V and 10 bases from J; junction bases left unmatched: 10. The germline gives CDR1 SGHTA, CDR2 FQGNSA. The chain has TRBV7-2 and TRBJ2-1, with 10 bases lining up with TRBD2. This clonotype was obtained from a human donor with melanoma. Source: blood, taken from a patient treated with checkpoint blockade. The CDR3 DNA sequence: TGTGCCAGCAGCTCTTCAAGCGGGAGGGATCACGAGCAGTTCTTC. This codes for CASSSSSGRDHEQFF.